This T cell receptor beta chain originates from a study of blood T cell repertoires in COVID-19. Background on the study: From T cells, B-cell-depleted T cells, or PBMCs came the material, which was cDNA or gDNA.

The CDR3 is made up of 15 amino acids. Trimming stripped 8 bases from V and 0 bases from J, with 13 bases between. Germline assignment: CDR1 SNHLY and CDR2 FYNNEI. Original processing methods: Scientists estimated how many nucleated cells there were by amplifying reference gene primers. Sequenced by immunoSEQ multiplex PCR; TCRdb stores in-frame clones only, minus some. The DNA was the basis for D and trimming; V, J and clone size are from that table. Of approximately 530,000 clones listed, about 89% are singletons. The sequencing input was peripheral blood. This receptor was obtained from a woman aged 45 to 65 with COVID-19, enrolled during active disease. The V call is TRBV2, the J call TRBJ1-4, with D unclear. In DNA, the CDR3 is TGTGCCAGCCTTCGGGAGGCAGCAACTAATGAAAAACTGTTTTTT. Translation: CASLREAATNEKLFF.